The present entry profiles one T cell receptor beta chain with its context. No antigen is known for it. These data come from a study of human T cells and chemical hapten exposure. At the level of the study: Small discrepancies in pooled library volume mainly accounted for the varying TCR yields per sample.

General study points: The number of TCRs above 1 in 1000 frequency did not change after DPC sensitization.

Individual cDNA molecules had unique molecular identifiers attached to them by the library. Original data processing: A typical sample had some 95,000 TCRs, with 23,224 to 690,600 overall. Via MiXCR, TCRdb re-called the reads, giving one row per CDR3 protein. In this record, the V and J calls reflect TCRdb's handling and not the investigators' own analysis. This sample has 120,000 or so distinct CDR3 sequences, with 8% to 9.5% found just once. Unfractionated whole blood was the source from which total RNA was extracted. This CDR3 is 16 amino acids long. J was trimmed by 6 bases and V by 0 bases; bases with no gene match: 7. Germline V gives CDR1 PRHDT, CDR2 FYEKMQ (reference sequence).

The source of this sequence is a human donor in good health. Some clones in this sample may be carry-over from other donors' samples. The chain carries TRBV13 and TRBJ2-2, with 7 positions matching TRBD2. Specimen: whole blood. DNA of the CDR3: TGTGCCAGCAGCTTAGGCCGGGACTACGGATCCGGGGAGCTGTTTTTT. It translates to CASSLGRDYGSGELFF.